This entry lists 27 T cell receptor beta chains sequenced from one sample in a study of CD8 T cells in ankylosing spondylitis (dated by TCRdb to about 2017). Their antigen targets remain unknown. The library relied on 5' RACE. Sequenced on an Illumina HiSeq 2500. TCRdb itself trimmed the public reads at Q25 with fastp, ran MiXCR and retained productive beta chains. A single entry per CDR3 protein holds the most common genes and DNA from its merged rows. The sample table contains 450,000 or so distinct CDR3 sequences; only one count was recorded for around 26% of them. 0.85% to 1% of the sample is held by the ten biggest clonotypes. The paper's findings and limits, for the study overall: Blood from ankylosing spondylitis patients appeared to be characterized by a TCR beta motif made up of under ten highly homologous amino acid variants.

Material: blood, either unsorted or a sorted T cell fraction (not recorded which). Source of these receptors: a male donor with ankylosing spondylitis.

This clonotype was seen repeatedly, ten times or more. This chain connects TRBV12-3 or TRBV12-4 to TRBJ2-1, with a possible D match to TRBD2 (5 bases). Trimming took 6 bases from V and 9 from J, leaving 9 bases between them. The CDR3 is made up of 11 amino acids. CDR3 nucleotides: TGTGCCAGCAGGAGGGAGTCTGAGCAGTTCTTC. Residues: CASRRESEQFF.

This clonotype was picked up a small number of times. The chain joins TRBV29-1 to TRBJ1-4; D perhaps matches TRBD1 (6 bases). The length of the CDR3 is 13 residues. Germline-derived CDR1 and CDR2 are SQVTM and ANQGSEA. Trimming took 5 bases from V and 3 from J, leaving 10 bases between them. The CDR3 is CSVLQGPNEKLFF. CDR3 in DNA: TGCAGCGTTCTACAGGGACCTAATGAAAAACTGTTTTTT. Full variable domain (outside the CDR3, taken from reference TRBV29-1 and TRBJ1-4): SAVISQKPSRDICQRGTSLTIQCQVDSQVTMMFWYRQQPGQSLTLIATANQGSEATYESGFVIDKFPISRPNLTFSTLTVSNMSPEDSSIYLCSVLQGPNEKLFFGSGTQLSVL.

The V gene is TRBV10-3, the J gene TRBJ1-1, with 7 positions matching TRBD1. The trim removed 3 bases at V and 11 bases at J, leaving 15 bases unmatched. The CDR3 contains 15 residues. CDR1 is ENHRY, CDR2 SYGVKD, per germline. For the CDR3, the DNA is TGTGCCATCAGTGACCCTTACAACAGGGGCCTGAGGGCTTTCTTT. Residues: CAISDPYNRGLRAFF.

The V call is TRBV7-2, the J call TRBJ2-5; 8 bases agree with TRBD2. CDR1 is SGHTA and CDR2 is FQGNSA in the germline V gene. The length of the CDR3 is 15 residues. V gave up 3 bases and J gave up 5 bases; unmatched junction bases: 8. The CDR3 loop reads CASSFPIAGFETQYF. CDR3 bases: TGTGCCAGCAGCTTCCCCATAGCGGGATTTGAGACCCAGTACTTC.

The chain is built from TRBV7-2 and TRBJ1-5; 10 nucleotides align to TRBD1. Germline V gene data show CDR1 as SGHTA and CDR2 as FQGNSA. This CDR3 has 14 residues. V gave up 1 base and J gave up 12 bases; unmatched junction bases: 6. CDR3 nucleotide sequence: TGTGCCAGCAGCTTAGAGGGACAGGGGAGTGTCCAGCATTTT. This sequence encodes CASSLEGQGSVQHF.

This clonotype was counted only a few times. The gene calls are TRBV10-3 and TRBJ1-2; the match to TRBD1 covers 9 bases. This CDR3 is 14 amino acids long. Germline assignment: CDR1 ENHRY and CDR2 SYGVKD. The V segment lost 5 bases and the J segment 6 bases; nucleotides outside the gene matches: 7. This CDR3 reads CAISFGQGYDGYTF. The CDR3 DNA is TGTGCCATCAGTTTTGGACAGGGGTACGATGGCTACACCTTC.

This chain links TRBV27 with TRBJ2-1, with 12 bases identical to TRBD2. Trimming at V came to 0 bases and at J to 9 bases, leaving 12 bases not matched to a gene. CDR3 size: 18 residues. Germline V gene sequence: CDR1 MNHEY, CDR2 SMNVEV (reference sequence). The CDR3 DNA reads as TGTGCCAGCAGTTTATCCTCGACTAGCGGGAGCCCCAATGGTGAGCAGTTCTTC. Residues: CASSLSSTSGSPNGEQFF.

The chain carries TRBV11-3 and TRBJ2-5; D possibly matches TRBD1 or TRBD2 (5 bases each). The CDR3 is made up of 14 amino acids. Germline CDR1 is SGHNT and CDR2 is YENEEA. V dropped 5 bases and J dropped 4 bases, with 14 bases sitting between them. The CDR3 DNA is TGTGCCAGCAGCCCTACAGCGAGGGGAGAGACCCAGTACTTC. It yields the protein CASSPTARGETQYF.

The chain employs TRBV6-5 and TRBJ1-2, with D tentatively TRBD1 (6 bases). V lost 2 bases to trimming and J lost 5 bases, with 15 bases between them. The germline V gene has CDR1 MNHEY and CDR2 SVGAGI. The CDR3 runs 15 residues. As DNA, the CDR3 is TGTGCCAGCAGTTACGCAGCCAGGGGCCCTTATGGCTACACCTTC. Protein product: CASSYAARGPYGYTF.

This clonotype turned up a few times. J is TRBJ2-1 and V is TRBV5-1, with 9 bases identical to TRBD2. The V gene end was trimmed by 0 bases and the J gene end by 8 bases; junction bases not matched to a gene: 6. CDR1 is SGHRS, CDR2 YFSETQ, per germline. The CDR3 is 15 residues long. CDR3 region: CASSLVAGEGDEQFF. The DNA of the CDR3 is TGCGCCAGCAGCTTGGTAGCGGGAGAGGGTGATGAGCAGTTCTTC.

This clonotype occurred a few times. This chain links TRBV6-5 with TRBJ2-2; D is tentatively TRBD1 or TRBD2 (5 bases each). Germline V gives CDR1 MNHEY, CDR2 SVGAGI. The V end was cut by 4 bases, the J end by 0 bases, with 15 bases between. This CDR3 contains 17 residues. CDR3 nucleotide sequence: TGTGCCAGCAGTTTATACGGGACCCCCGCGAACACCGGGGAGCTGTTTTTT. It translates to CASSLYGTPANTGELFF.

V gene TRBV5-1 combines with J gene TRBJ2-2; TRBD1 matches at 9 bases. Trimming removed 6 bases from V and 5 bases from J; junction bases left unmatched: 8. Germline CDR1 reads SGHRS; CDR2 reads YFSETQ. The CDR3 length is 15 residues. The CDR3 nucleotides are TGCGCCAGCAACCAGGGACAGGGAGGTACCGGGGAGCTGTTTTTT. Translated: CASNQGQGGTGELFF. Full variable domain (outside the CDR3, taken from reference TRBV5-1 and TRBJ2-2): KAGVTQTPRYLIKTRGQQVTLSCSPISGHRSVSWYQQTPGQGLQFLFEYFSETQRNKGNFPGRFSGRQFSNSRSEMNVSTLELGDSALYLCASNQGQGGTGELFFGEGSRLTVL.

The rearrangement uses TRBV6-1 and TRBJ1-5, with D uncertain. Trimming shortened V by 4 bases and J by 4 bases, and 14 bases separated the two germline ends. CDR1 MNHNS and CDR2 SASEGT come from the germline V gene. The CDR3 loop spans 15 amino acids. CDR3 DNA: TGTGCCAGCAGTGGGGCCACCAGGTCTAATCAGCCCCAGCATTTT. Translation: CASSGATRSNQPQHF.

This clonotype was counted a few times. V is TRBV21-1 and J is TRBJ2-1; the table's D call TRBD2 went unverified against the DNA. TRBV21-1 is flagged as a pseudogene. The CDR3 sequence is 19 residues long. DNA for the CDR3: TGTGCCAGCAGCAAAGTGGGACTAGCGGGAGGAGGAAGGAACAATGAGCAGTTCTTC. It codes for CASSKVGLAGGGRNNEQFF.

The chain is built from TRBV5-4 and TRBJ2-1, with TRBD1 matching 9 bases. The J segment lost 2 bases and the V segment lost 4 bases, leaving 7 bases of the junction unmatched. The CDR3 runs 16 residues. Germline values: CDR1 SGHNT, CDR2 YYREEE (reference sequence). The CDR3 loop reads CASSPGTGNAYNEQFF. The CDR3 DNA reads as TGTGCCAGCAGCCCAGGGACAGGGAACGCCTACAATGAGCAGTTCTTC.

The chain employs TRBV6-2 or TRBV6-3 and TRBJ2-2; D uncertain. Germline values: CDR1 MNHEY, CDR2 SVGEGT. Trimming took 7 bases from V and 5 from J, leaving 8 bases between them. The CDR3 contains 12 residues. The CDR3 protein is CASKLSTGELFF. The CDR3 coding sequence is TGTGCCAGCAAACTGTCGACCGGGGAGCTGTTTTTT.

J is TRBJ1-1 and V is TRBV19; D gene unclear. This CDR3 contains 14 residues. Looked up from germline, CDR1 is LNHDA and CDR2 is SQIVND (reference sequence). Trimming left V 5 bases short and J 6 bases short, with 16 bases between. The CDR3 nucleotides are TGTGCCAGTAGTCCGGGGTCCCCGTTCGCTGAAGCTTTCTTT. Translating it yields CASSPGSPFAEAFF.

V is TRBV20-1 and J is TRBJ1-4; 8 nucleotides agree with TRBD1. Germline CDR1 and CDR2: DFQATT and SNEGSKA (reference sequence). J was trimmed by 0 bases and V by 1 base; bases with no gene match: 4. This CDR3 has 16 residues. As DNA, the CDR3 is TGCAGTGCTAGAGGGACAGGGTATGCAACTAATGAAAAACTGTTTTTT. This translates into CSARGTGYATNEKLFF.

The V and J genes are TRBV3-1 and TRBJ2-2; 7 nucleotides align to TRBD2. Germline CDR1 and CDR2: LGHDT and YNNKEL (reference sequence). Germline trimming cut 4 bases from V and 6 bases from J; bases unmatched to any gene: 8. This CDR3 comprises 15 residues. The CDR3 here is CASSPRLAIAGELFF. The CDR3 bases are TGTGCCAGCAGCCCCCGACTAGCTATCGCCGGGGAGCTGTTTTTT. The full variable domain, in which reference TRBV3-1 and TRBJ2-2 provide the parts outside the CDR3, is DTAVSQTPKYLVTQMGNDKSIKCEQNLGHDTMYWYKQDSKKFLKIMFSYNNKELIINETVPNRFSPKSPDKAHLNLHINSLELGDSAVYFCASSPRLAIAGELFFGEGSRLTVL.

In DNA form, the CDR3 reads TGTGCCAGCAGCCCCAGGGTGACCCCGGGTAGCAATGAGCAGTTCTTC. It yields the protein CASSPRVTPGSNEQFF. The chain combines TRBV25-1 with TRBJ2-1, with D maybe TRBD1 (5 bases). Germline loops: CDR1 MGHDK, CDR2 SYGVNS. This CDR3 spans 16 amino acids. The V and J ends lost 6 bases and 6 bases respectively, with 21 bases between them.

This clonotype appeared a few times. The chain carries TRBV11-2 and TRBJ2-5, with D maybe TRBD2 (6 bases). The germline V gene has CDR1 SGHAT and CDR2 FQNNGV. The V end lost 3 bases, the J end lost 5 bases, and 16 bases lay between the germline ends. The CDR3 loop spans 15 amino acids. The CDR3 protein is CASSLSGGIGETQYF. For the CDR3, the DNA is TGTGCCAGCAGCTTGTCTGGGGGGATTGGGGAGACCCAGTACTTC.

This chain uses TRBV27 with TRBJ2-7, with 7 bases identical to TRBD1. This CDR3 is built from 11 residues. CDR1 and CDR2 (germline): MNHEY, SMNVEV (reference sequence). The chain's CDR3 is CARDRYYEQYV. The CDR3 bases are TGTGCAAGGGACAGATACTACGAGCAGTACGTC.

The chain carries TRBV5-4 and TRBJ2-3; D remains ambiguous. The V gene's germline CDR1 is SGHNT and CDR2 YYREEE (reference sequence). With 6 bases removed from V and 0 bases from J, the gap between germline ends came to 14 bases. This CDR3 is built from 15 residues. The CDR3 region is CASTKGGQSTDTQYF. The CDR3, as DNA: TGTGCCAGCACCAAGGGTGGTCAAAGCACAGATACGCAGTATTTT.

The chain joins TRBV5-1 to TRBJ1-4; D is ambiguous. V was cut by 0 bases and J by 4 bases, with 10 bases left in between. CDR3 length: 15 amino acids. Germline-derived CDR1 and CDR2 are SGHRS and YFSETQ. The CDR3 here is CASSLAGRNNEKLFF. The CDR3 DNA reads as TGCGCCAGCAGCTTGGCTGGACGGAATAATGAAAAACTGTTTTTT.

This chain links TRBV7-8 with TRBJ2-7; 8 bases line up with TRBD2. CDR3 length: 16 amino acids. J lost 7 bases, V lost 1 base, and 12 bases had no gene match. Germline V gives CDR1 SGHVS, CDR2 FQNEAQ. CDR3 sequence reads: CASSLGAGAYGMEQYF. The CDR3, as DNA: TGTGCCAGCAGCTTAGGAGCGGGGGCTTACGGGATGGAGCAGTACTTC.

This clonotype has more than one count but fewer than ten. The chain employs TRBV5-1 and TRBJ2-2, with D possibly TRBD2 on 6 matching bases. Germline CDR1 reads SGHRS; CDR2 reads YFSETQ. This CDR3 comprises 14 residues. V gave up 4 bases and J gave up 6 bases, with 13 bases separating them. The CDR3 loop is CASSPAWRAGELFF. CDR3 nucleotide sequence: TGCGCCAGCAGCCCAGCGTGGAGGGCCGGGGAGCTGTTTTTT.

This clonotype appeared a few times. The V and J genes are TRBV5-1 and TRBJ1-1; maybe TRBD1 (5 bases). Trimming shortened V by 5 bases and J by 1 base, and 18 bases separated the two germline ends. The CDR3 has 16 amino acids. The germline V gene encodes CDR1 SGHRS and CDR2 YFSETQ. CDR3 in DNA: TGCGCCAGCAGTTTAGGGGTCCATACTTCGAACACTGAAGCTTTCTTT. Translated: CASSLGVHTSNTEAFF.